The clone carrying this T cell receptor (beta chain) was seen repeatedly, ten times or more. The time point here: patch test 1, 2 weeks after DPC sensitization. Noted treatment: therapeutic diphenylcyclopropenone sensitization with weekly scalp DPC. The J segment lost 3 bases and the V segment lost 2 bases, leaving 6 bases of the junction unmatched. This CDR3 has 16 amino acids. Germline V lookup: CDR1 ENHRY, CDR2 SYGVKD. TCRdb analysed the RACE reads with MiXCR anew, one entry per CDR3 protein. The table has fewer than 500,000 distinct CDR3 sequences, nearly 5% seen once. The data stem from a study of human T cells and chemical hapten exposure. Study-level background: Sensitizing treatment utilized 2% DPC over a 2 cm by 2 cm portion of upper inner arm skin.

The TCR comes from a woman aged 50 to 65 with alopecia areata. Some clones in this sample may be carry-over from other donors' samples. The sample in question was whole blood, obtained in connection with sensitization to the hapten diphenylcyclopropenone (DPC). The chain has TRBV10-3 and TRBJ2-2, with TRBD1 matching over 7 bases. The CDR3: CAISEKTGLDTGELFF. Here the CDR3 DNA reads TGTGCCATCAGTGAGAAGACAGGGCTAGACACCGGGGAGCTGTTTTTT.